This section outlines one T cell receptor (beta chain) sequence together with its context. This clone is described as medium-sized (0.01 to 0.1%). Its antigen target is currently unknown. No base quality values were provided; no much bigger clone lies one nucleotide off. TCRbeta CDR3 regions were amplified from genomic DNA by means of the immunoSEQ Assay, a bias-controlled multiplex PCR. The authors' pipeline ran thus. The number of nucleated cells in each sample was estimated from the amplification of reference gene primers within the assay. To quantify the absolute abundance of each unique TCRbeta CDR3 rearrangement, sequence reads were collapsed and filtered. For each sample, productive Simpson clonality was calculated as the square root of Simpson's diversity index over productive rearrangements. In its TCRdb copy, this immuneACCESS table keeps in-frame sequences only and misses some clones. Where compared with another copy, unresolved V genes explain less than half of these, and the others have no known cause. V, J and clone size derive from that table, while D and trimming were established from the DNA sequence. This sample lists about 80,000 clones; roughly 80% were detected once. Jointly, the top ten make up just over 35% of the sample.

The data are from a study of blood T cell repertoires in COVID-19 (dated by TCRdb to the early 2020s). Background on the whole study: Collaborator samples came from the United States, Italy and Spain and covered acute and convalescent phases of COVID-19. The prospective study material was composed of cDNA or gDNA derived from T cells, B-cell-depleted T cells, or PBMCs. Subjects who had been exposed to COVID-19, were actively infected with it, or had recovered from it provided the deeply sampled blood TCRbeta repertoires that made up the dataset. The repertoires were released in a freely available public database intended as a resource for research on the immune response to SARS-CoV-2. The samples were drawn from the first 160 participants of the ongoing ImmuneRACE study and from 950 to 1,500 subjects provided by 6 global collaborators. The sample metadata nearly always contained a de-identified subject ID, COVID-19 status, age in years and sex. Where available, HLA class I and class II types were obtained from metadata supplied by the sample provider rather than from assay-based typing. General study outcomes and caveats: How much clinical and demographic metadata was included differed by source and by participant, and the metadata was provided uncurated.

Whole blood was collected in K2EDTA tubes by collaborating institutions according to the institutions' own protocols. Collaborator samples were shipped for TCRbeta analysis as frozen whole blood, isolated PBMCs, or DNA extracted from either sample type. Relative to germline, V is missing 8 bases and J is missing 4 bases, with 6 bases of the junction outside any gene match. CDR1 and CDR2 were assigned from the germline V gene as MNHEY and SVGAGI. The CDR3 starts with the cysteine, ends with the phenylalanine, and has 13 residues. Only CDR3 DNA remains: 39 bases, in frame from the first base. Sequenced input: peripheral blood. This sequence uses TRBV6-5 and TRBJ2-7; 9 bases in the middle match TRBD2. The sequence came from a woman in her sixties or seventies with acute or convalescent COVID-19. The CDR3 region reads CASGASGIYEQYF. Here is the DNA: TGTGCCAGCGGGGCTAGCGGGATTTACGAGCAGTACTTC.